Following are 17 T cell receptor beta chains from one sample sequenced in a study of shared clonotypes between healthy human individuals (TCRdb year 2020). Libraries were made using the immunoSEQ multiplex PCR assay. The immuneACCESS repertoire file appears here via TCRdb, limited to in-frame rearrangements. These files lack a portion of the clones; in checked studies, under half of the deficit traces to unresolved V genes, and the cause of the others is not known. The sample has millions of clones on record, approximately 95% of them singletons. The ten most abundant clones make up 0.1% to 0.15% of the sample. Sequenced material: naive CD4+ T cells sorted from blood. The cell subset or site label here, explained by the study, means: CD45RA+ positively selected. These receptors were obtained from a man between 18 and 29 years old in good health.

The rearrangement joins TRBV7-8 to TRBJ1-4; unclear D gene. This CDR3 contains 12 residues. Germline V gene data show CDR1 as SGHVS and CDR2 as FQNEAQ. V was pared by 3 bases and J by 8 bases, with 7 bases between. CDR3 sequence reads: CASSFELEKLFF. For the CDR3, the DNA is TGTGCCAGCAGCTTCGAGCTGGAAAAACTGTTTTTT.

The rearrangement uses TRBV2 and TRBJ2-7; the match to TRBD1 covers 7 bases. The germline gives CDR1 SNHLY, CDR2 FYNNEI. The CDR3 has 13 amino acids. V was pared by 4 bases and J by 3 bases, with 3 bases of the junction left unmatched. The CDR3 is CASSGTGVYEQYF. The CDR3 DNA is TGTGCCAGCAGTGGGACAGGAGTCTACGAGCAGTACTTC.

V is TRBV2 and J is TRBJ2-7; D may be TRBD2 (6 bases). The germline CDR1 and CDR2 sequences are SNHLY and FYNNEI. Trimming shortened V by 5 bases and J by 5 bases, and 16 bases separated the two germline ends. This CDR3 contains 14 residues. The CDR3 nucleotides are TGTGCCAGCAGTACCTCGGGGGACCGGAACGAGCAGTACTTC. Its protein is CASSTSGDRNEQYF. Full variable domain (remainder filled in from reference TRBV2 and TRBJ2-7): EPEVTQTPSHQVTQMGQEVILRCVPISNHLYFYWYRQILGQKVEFLVSFYNNEISEKSEIFDDQFSVERPDGSNFTLKIRSTKLEDSAMYFCASSTSGDRNEQYFGPGTRLTVT.

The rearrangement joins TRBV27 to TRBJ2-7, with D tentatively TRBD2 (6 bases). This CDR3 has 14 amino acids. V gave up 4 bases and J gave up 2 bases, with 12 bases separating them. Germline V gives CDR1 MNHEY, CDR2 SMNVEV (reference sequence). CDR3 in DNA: TGTGCCAGCAGTTCCCTCCTAGCGCCCTACGAGCAGTACTTC. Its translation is CASSSLLAPYEQYF.

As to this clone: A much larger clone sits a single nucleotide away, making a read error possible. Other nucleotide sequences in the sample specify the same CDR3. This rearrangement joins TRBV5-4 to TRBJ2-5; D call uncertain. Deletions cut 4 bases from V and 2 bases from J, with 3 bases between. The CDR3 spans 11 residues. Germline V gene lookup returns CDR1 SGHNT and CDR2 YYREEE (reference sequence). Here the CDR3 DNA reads TGTGCCAGCAGCCTTCAAGAGACCCAGTACTTC. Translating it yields CASSLQETQYF. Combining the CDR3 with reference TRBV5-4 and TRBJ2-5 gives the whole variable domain ETGVTQSPTHLIKTRGQQVTLRCSSQSGHNTVSWYQQALGQGPQFIFQYYREEENGRGNFPPRFSGLQFPNYSSELNVNALELDDSALYLCASSLQETQYFGPGTRLLVL.

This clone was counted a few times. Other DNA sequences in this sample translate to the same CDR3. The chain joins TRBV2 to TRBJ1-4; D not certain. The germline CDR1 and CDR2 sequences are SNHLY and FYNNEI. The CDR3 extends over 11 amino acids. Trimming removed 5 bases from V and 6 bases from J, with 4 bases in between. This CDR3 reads CASSPYEKLFF. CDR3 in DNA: TGTGCCAGCAGTCCTTATGAAAAACTGTTTTTT.

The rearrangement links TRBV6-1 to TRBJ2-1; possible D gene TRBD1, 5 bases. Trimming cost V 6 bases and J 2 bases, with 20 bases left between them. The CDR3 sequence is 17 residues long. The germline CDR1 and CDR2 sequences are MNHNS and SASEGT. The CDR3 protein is CASSELIDSTPYNEQFF. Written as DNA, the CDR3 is TGTGCCAGCAGCGAATTAATTGACAGTACACCCTACAATGAGCAGTTCTTC.

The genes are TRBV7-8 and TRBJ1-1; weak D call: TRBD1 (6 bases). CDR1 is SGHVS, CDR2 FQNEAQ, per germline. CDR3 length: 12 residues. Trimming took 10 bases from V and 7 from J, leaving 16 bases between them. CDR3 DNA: TGTGCCACCGCCAGGGGCTCTGGTGAAGCTTTCTTT. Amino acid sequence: CATARGSGEAFF.

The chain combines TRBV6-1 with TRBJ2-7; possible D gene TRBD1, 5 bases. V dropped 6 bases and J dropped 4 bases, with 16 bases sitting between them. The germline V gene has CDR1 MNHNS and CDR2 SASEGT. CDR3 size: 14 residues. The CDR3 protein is CASSRAPGIYEQYF. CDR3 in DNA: TGTGCCAGCAGCAGGGCCCCGGGCATTTACGAGCAGTACTTC.

The CDR3 DNA reads TGCGCCAGCAGCCACCCCTTTCAGGGCTACGAGCAGTACTTC. Encoded protein: CASSHPFQGYEQYF. The V call is TRBV4-1, the J call TRBJ2-7, with a possible D match to TRBD1 (5 bases). The CDR3 loop spans 14 amino acids. Trimming stripped 3 bases from V and 3 bases from J, with 12 bases between. The germline CDR1 and CDR2 sequences are MGHRA and YSYEKL.

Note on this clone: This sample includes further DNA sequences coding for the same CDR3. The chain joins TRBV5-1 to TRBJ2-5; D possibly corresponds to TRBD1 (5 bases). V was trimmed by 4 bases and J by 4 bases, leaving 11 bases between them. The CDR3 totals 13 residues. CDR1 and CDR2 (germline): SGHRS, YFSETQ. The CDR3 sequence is CASSPGQGETQYF. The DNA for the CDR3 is TGCGCCAGCAGCCCAGGCCAGGGAGAGACCCAGTACTTC.

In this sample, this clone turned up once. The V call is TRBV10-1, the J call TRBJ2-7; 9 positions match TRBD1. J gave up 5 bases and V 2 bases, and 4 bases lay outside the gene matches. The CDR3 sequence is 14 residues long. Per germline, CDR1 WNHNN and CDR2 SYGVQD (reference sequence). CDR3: CASSEAGQGHEQYF. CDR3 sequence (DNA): TGCGCCAGCAGTGAGGCGGGACAGGGCCACGAGCAGTACTTC.

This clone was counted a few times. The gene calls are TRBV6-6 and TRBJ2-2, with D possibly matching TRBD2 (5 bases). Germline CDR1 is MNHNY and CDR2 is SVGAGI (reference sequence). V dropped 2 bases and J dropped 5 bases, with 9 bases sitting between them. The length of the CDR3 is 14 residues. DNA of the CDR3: TGTGCCAGCAGTTACCATGAGGGTACCGGGGAGCTGTTTTTT. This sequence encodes CASSYHEGTGELFF.

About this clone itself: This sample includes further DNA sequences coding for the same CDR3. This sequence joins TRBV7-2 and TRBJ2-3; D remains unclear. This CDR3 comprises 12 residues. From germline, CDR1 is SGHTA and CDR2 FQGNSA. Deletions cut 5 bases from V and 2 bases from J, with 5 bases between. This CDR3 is CASSRLTDTQYF. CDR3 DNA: TGTGCCAGCAGCAGACTCACAGATACGCAGTATTTT.

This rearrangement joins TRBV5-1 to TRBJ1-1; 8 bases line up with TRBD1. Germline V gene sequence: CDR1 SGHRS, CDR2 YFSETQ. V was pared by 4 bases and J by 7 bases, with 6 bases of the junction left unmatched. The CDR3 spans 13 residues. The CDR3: CASSPDRGNEAFF. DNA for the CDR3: TGCGCCAGCAGCCCCGACAGGGGAAATGAAGCTTTCTTT.

The CDR3 nucleotides read TGTGCCAGTAGTAGTCTGCTCAGGTTTGACTATGGCTACACCTTC. The encoded protein is CASSSLLRFDYGYTF. The J gene is TRBJ1-2, the V gene TRBV19, with D unresolved. CDR3 length equals 15 residues. Germline loops: CDR1 LNHDA, CDR2 SQIVND (reference sequence). Trimming left V 4 bases short and J 3 bases short, with 15 bases between.

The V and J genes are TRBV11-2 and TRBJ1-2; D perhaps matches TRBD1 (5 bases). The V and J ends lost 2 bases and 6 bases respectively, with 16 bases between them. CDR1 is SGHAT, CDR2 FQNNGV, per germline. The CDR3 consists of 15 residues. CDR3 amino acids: CASSLRGGLADGYTF. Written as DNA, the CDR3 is TGTGCCAGCAGCTTAAGGGGAGGGCTCGCCGATGGCTACACCTTC.